The TCR beta chain described here comes from a study of early T cells in non-severe SARS-CoV-2 infection. About the study: Unsorted whole-blood RNA was sequenced in bulk, leaving chains unpaired. Study conclusions and caveats: Anti-spike CD8 specificities were favored by VDJdb matching, whose results missed private and CD4 specificities.

A few counts support this clonotype. Its antigen is undetermined. Researchers tagged individual cDNA molecules with unique molecular identifiers. TCRdb independently ran MiXCR on the 5' RACE reads; one entry per CDR3 protein. The sample carries about 25,000 distinct CDR3 sequences, roughly 5% recorded once. CDR3 length: 13 residues. The V end lost 1 base, the J end lost 4 bases, and 7 bases lay between the germline ends. Sequenced input: whole blood. This chain uses TRBV12-3 or TRBV12-4 with TRBJ1-2, with D maybe TRBD1 (5 bases). The sequence came from an adult who was a healthcare worker with PCR-confirmed SARS-CoV-2 infection or an uninfected control (not recorded which). The CDR3 reads CASSLDRPYGYTF. CDR3 nucleotides: TGTGCCAGCAGTTTAGACAGGCCCTATGGCTACACCTTC.